These 9 T cell receptor beta chains originate from one sample sequenced in a study of T cells in localized non-small cell lung cancer. Profiled with immunoSEQ multiplex PCR; TCRdb holds only in-frame clones, not every one. The table records about 34,000 clones, 93% of them present only once. The starting material was peripheral blood, obtained before any cancer treatment. All receptors derive from a female donor of 60 years or more with stage I lung adenocarcinoma.

This chain uses TRBV28 with TRBJ1-1; maybe TRBD1 (5 bases). Deletions cut 7 bases from V and 1 base from J, with 16 bases between. Germline V gene data show CDR1 as MDHEN and CDR2 as SYDVKM. CDR3 length: 15 amino acids. As DNA, the CDR3 is TGTGCCAGCACCGGCCGGGGCCAGCCGAACACTGAAGCTTTCTTT. Translation gives CASTGRGQPNTEAFF.

V gene TRBV11-3 combines with J gene TRBJ2-7, with 7 bases matching TRBD2. J was trimmed by 0 bases and V by 4 bases; bases with no gene match: 15. There are 18 residues in the CDR3. Germline assignment: CDR1 SGHNT and CDR2 YENEEA. This CDR3 reads CASSSTPGPAGSSYEQYV. DNA of the CDR3: TGTGCCAGCAGCTCAACACCGGGACCAGCGGGGAGCTCCTACGAGCAGTACGTC.

The chain has TRBV18 and TRBJ2-1; TRBD2 aligns across 8 bases. The CDR3 is 15 amino acids. CDR1 KGHSH and CDR2 LQKENI come from the germline V gene. J was trimmed by 6 bases and V by 5 bases; bases with no gene match: 9. The CDR3: CASSTAGTRANEQFF. In DNA, the CDR3 is TGTGCCAGCTCAACAGCCGGGACTAGGGCCAATGAGCAGTTCTTC.

The CDR3 protein is CASSSSVRGRETQYF. The DNA of the CDR3 is TGCGCCAGCAGCTCATCCGTTCGGGGGCGGGAGACCCAGTACTTC. The V gene is TRBV5-1, the J gene TRBJ2-5; perhaps D is TRBD1 or TRBD2 (6 bases each). The germline V gene encodes CDR1 SGHRS and CDR2 YFSETQ. V lost 3 bases to trimming and J lost 5 bases, with 17 bases between them. This CDR3 has 15 amino acids.

The chain links TRBV19 to TRBJ1-1, with D possibly being TRBD1 (5 bases). Germline lookup yields CDR1 LNHDA and CDR2 SQIVND (reference sequence). Trimming took off 2 bases at V and 5 bases at J, with 9 bases between the two ends. The CDR3 has 13 amino acids. Here the CDR3 DNA reads TGTGCCAGTAGTATACAGGGTTGGACTGAAGCTTTCTTT. This translates into CASSIQGWTEAFF.

Details on this clone: Additional DNA sequences in this sample encode the identical CDR3. This CDR3 reads CSVTYEGLSTYNEQFF. CDR3 sequence (DNA): TGCAGCGTTACCTACGAGGGACTGTCTACCTACAATGAGCAGTTCTTC. J is TRBJ2-1 and V is TRBV29-1; D might be TRBD2 (6 bases). Germline loops: CDR1 SQVTM, CDR2 ANQGSEA. The CDR3 runs 16 residues. The V end was cut by 5 bases, the J end by 2 bases, with 19 bases between.

This clone has only one observation. V gene TRBV18 combines with J gene TRBJ2-2; 12 positions agree with TRBD2. V lost 3 bases, J lost 5 bases, and 1 base stayed unmatched. The CDR3 totals 15 residues. CDR1 is KGHSH and CDR2 is LQKENI in the germline V gene. This CDR3 is CASSPTSGRTGELFF. The CDR3 DNA is TGTGCCAGCTCACCGACTAGCGGGAGAACCGGGGAGCTGTTTTTT.

The chain has TRBV7-7 and TRBJ1-3; D gene uncertain. CDR3 length: 14 amino acids. V dropped 5 bases and J dropped 0 bases, with 8 bases sitting between them. Germline lookup yields CDR1 SSHAT and CDR2 FNYEAQ (reference sequence). This CDR3 is CASSPEASGNTIYF. The CDR3 DNA reads as TGTGCCAGCAGCCCCGAGGCCTCTGGAAACACCATATATTTT.

The V gene is TRBV7-9, the J gene TRBJ1-2; a possible D gene is TRBD1 (5 bases). Germline assignment: CDR1 SEHNR and CDR2 FQNEAQ (reference sequence). The CDR3 is 14 amino acids. With 2 bases removed from V and 7 bases from J, the gap between germline ends came to 14 bases. This CDR3 is CASSLYMSGGGYTF. The CDR3, as DNA: TGTGCCAGCAGCTTATATATGTCTGGGGGTGGCTACACCTTC.